Shown below are 28 T cell receptor beta chains from a single sample sequenced in a study of blood T cells in healthy people across ages. Combining a sample-barcoded 5' primer with a J-beta primer mix, a second PCR ran for about 6 to 11 cycles. A single record per CDR3 protein comes from TCRdb applying MiXCR to the 5' RACE reads. Among approximately 1,700,000 distinct CDR3 sequences listed, around 42% were seen once. Sequenced material: blood. The receptors derive from a human donor in good health.

This chain's CDR3 is CASGLDDSYEQYF. As DNA, the CDR3 is TGTGCTAGTGGTTTGGACGACTCCTACGAGCAGTACTTC. V is TRBV12-5 and J is TRBJ2-7, with unresolved D. CDR1 and CDR2 from the germline V gene are LGHNT and FRNRAP. Trimming removed 1 base from V and 0 bases from J, with 4 bases in between. This CDR3 contains 13 residues. Based on the CDR3 plus reference TRBV12-5 and TRBJ2-7, the full variable domain is DARVTQTPRHKVTEMGQEVTMRCQPILGHNTVFWYRQTMMQGLELLAYFRNRAPLDDSGMPKDRFSAEMPDATLATLKIQPSEPRDSAVYFCASGLDDSYEQYFGPGTRLTVT.

V gene TRBV5-1 combines with J gene TRBJ1-1; D possibly corresponds to TRBD1 (5 bases). Germline CDR1 reads SGHRS; CDR2 reads YFSETQ. The CDR3 spans 14 residues. V lost 4 bases and J 1 base, leaving 11 bases between the germline ends. This CDR3 is CASSKGPTNTEAFF. The CDR3, as DNA: TGCGCCAGCAGCAAGGGACCGACGAACACTGAAGCTTTCTTT.

This clonotype was detected many times. The rearrangement links TRBV6-5 to TRBJ2-5; 8 bases map to TRBD2. The CDR3 totals 16 residues. The germline V gene has CDR1 MNHEY and CDR2 SVGAGI. Trimming at V came to 6 bases and at J to 3 bases, leaving 12 bases not matched to a gene. The CDR3 sequence: CASSPYGGAFEETQYF. Written as DNA, the CDR3 is TGTGCCAGCAGCCCCTACGGGGGGGCTTTCGAAGAGACCCAGTACTTC.

The sample holds many counts of this clonotype. This rearrangement joins TRBV2 to TRBJ2-3; 8 positions match TRBD1. The CDR3 has 15 amino acids. Unmatched junction bases numbered 9, after V lost 6 bases and J lost 4 bases. Germline loops: CDR1 SNHLY, CDR2 FYNNEI. CDR3 sequence: CASRGQGLIADTQYF. The CDR3 nucleotides are TGTGCCAGCAGAGGACAGGGATTAATCGCAGATACGCAGTATTTT.

The chain recombines TRBV29-1 with TRBJ2-7; tentatively, D is TRBD1 (6 bases). This CDR3 has 14 amino acids. From germline, CDR1 is SQVTM and CDR2 ANQGSEA. Between the trimmed V and J ends, which lost 1 base and 2 bases, there was a span of 12 bases. CDR3 amino acids: CSVEGQENPYEQYF. For the CDR3, the DNA is TGCAGCGTTGAAGGACAGGAAAACCCCTACGAGCAGTACTTC.

The V call is TRBV7-9, the J call TRBJ2-1, with 7 bases lining up with TRBD1. V was pared by 5 bases and J by 8 bases, with 12 bases of the junction left unmatched. This CDR3 spans 15 amino acids. Germline V gives CDR1 SEHNR, CDR2 FQNEAQ (reference sequence). The CDR3 spells CASSNRGWAIDEQFF. CDR3 DNA: TGTGCCAGCAGCAACAGGGGTTGGGCTATTGATGAGCAGTTCTTC.

The sample holds a few counts of this clonotype. The chain carries TRBV2 and TRBJ2-1; 7 bases line up with TRBD2. This CDR3 contains 15 residues. V lost 5 bases, J lost 7 bases, and 11 bases stayed unmatched. Germline V lookup: CDR1 SNHLY, CDR2 FYNNEI. The CDR3 DNA is TGTGCCAGCAGTCTGGAGCGGGGTCCTGGAAATGAGCAGTTCTTC. It is translated as CASSLERGPGNEQFF.

J is TRBJ2-1 and V is TRBV7-6; D gene unclear. The CDR3 sequence is 18 residues long. Germline V lookup: CDR1 SGHVS, CDR2 FNYEAQ. The V end was cut by 2 bases, the J end by 0 bases, with 17 bases between. CDR3 nucleotides: TGTGCCAGCAGCTTAATGGTCAGAGAAAAGAGCTCCTACAATGAGCAGTTCTTC. Its protein is CASSLMVREKSSYNEQFF.

V gene TRBV5-4 combines with J gene TRBJ2-1; 9 nucleotides agree with TRBD2. The CDR3 spans 17 residues. V lost 0 bases, J lost 6 bases, and 10 bases stayed unmatched. Germline V gene data show CDR1 as SGHNT and CDR2 as YYREEE (reference sequence). The chain's CDR3 is CASSLGYGTSSLNEQFF. The CDR3 DNA reads as TGTGCCAGCAGCTTGGGTTATGGGACTAGCTCCCTCAATGAGCAGTTCTTC. Complete variable domain (other parts from reference TRBV5-4 and TRBJ2-1): ETGVTQSPTHLIKTRGQQVTLRCSSQSGHNTVSWYQQALGQGPQFIFQYYREEENGRGNFPPRFSGLQFPNYSSELNVNALELDDSALYLCASSLGYGTSSLNEQFFGPGTRLTVL.

This clonotype has a handful of counts. V usage is TRBV2 and J usage is TRBJ2-1; TRBD2 aligns across 7 bases. Trimming took 10 bases from V and 0 from J; bases not matched to a gene: 6. The germline CDR1 and CDR2 sequences are SNHLY and FYNNEI. This CDR3 contains 14 residues. In nucleotides, the CDR3 is TGTGCCACCAACCCTAGCGGCTCCTACAATGAGCAGTTCTTC. Translated: CATNPSGSYNEQFF.

V gene TRBV5-1 combines with J gene TRBJ2-7, with 14 positions matching TRBD2. The junction had 11 bases not matched to a gene; V was cut back by 6 bases and J by 0 bases. The CDR3 has 18 amino acids. Germline V gives CDR1 SGHRS, CDR2 YFSETQ. The CDR3 nucleotides read TGCGCCAGCATGGCCCCGGGGACTAGCGGGGGCAGCTCCTACGAGCAGTACTTC. This gives the protein CASMAPGTSGGSSYEQYF.

The chain employs TRBV6-5 and TRBJ2-1; 9 bases line up with TRBD2. The CDR3 length is 15 residues. Unmatched junction bases numbered 2, after V lost 2 bases and J lost 3 bases. The germline V gene encodes CDR1 MNHEY and CDR2 SVGAGI. The CDR3 here is CASSYVRGGYNEQFF. CDR3 DNA sequence: TGTGCCAGCAGTTACGTGCGGGGGGGCTACAATGAGCAGTTCTTC.

Only one count was recorded for this clonotype. The chain combines TRBV6-6 with TRBJ2-1; 10 bases are shared with TRBD1. V was pared by 6 bases and J by 4 bases, with 3 bases of the junction left unmatched. The CDR3 totals 14 residues. Per the germline V gene, CDR1 is MNHNY and CDR2 is SVGAGI (reference sequence). The chain's CDR3 is CASRGQGLYNEQFF. CDR3 coding DNA: TGTGCCAGCAGGGGACAGGGGCTTTACAATGAGCAGTTCTTC.

This clonotype was seen a handful of times. The chain joins TRBV16 to TRBJ2-3; 7 nucleotides align to TRBD1. The CDR3 has 16 amino acids. V lost 3 bases to trimming and J lost 1 base; unmatched junction nucleotides: 7. From germline, CDR1 is KGHSY and CDR2 FQNENV. Here the CDR3 DNA reads TGTGCCAGCAGCCACCCCCACAGGGGAGGCACAGATACGCAGTATTTT. This codes for CASSHPHRGGTDTQYF.

The table lists this clonotype with many counts. The chain is built from TRBV6-5 and TRBJ1-1, with D perhaps TRBD1 (5 bases). CDR3 length: 16 amino acids. Germline V lookup: CDR1 MNHEY, CDR2 SVGAGI. Trimming took 2 bases from V and 3 from J, leaving 16 bases between them. The DNA for the CDR3 is TGTGCCAGCAGTTACGACACAGGAGGGTCAGACACTGAAGCTTTCTTT. It encodes CASSYDTGGSDTEAFF.

The gene calls are TRBV5-1 and TRBJ2-1; D perhaps matches TRBD2 (6 bases). Trimming stripped 4 bases from V and 0 bases from J, with 26 bases between. The CDR3 consists of 20 residues. Per germline, CDR1 SGHRS and CDR2 YFSETQ. CDR3 nucleotide sequence: TGCGCCAGCAGCCCCGAAGGTGGGAGGCCAGGGCTTTTCTCCTACAATGAGCAGTTCTTC. Its protein product is CASSPEGGRPGLFSYNEQFF. Filled out from reference TRBV5-1 and TRBJ2-1, the complete variable domain reads KAGVTQTPRYLIKTRGQQVTLSCSPISGHRSVSWYQQTPGQGLQFLFEYFSETQRNKGNFPGRFSGRQFSNSRSEMNVSTLELGDSALYLCASSPEGGRPGLFSYNEQFFGPGTRLTVL.

With respect to this clonotype: Sequence at one end of the junction differs from germline and may be a read error. The genes are TRBV4-2 and TRBJ2-1; D unclear. Germline CDR1 LGHNA, CDR2 YNFKEQ. The CDR3 covers 16 residues. The CDR3, as DNA: TGTGCCAGCAACCAAGATTCGAGACCATCGTACAATGAGCAGTTCTTC. It translates to CASNQDSRPSYNEQFF.

The J gene is TRBJ2-4, the V gene TRBV11-1; 7 bases match TRBD1. With 3 bases clipped from V and 13 bases from J, the junction kept 3 bases outside the gene matches. The CDR3 contains 11 residues. Germline CDR1 reads SGHAT; CDR2 reads FQDESV (reference sequence). The CDR3 protein is CASSFTGVQYF. CDR3 bases: TGTGCCAGCAGCTTCACAGGGGTGCAGTACTTC.

To note about this clonotype: A read error may be the cause here, since a much bigger clone is one base away. The chain employs TRBV28 and TRBJ2-7; D is ambiguous. The germline V gene has CDR1 MDHEN and CDR2 SYDVKM. This CDR3 contains 13 residues. The CDR3 reads CASSFRSGNERYF. CDR3 bases: TGTGCCAGCAGTTTCCGTAGTGGCAACGAGCGGTACTTC.

The rearrangement joins TRBV20-1 to TRBJ2-3, with 7 bases identical to TRBD1. CDR1 and CDR2 (germline): DFQATT, SNEGSKA (reference sequence). The junction had 7 bases not matched to a gene; V was cut back by 6 bases and J by 4 bases. The CDR3 covers 13 residues. The CDR3 DNA sequence: TGCAGTGCCCTAGGCCAGGGGGCAGATACGCAGTATTTT. This encodes CSALGQGADTQYF.

The gene calls are TRBV7-3 and TRBJ1-1; TRBD1 matches 7 bases. The CDR3 runs to 14 residues. The germline gives CDR1 SGHTA, CDR2 FQGTGA. Trimming at V came to 2 bases and at J to 6 bases, leaving 6 bases not matched to a gene. The CDR3 loop is CASSLGTANAEAFF. The CDR3 region has the DNA TGTGCCAGCAGCTTAGGGACAGCCAACGCTGAAGCTTTCTTT.

Remarks on this clonotype: The junction does not match germline at one end; this may be a read error. CDR3 coding DNA: TGTGCTAGTGGTTTCCCCCGCGCGGGGGGACAAGAGTCCCAGTACTTC. Its protein is CASGFPRAGGQESQYF. The gene calls are TRBV12-5 and TRBJ2-5; TRBD2 agrees at 8 bases. The CDR3 is 16 residues long. Germline-derived CDR1 and CDR2 are LGHNT and FRNRAP.

V gene TRBV11-2 combines with J gene TRBJ1-1, with D unresolved. Between the trimmed V and J ends, which lost 2 bases and 7 bases, there was a span of 8 bases. Germline loops: CDR1 SGHAT, CDR2 FQNNGV. The CDR3 runs 12 residues. The CDR3 nucleotides read TGTGCCAGCAGCTTATCCCTGAGTGAAGCTTTCTTT. It translates to CASSLSLSEAFF.

The chain employs TRBV5-6 and TRBJ1-1; a weak D match, TRBD1 (6 bases). Germline V lookup: CDR1 SGHDT, CDR2 YYEEEE. The CDR3 totals 14 residues. Trimming took 4 bases from V and 4 from J, leaving 14 bases between them. The CDR3 here is CASSVTGGLTEAFF. CDR3 nucleotide sequence: TGTGCCAGCAGCGTTACGGGGGGCCTCACTGAAGCTTTCTTT.

As concerns this clonotype: This sequence may be a read error, since a much larger clone differs from it by one base. The chain combines TRBV5-1 with TRBJ2-7; 8 bases fit TRBD2. The CDR3 sequence is 13 residues long. Germline CDR1 is SGHRS and CDR2 is YFSETQ. CDR3 DNA: TGCGCCAACAGCTTGGAGGGGACTAGGGAGCAGTACTTC. Translation: CANSLEGTREQYF.

V usage is TRBV6-6 and J usage is TRBJ1-5; D may be TRBD1 (5 bases). Trimming pared 2 bases from V and 6 bases from J, leaving 11 bases between. The germline V gene has CDR1 MNHNY and CDR2 SVGAGI (reference sequence). The CDR3 consists of 14 residues. The CDR3 region is CASSYGQGVQPQHF. In nucleotides, the CDR3 is TGTGCCAGCAGTTACGGGCAGGGCGTTCAGCCCCAGCATTTT.

As regards this clonotype: A read error is likely, as this CDR3 ends without the conserved phenylalanine or tryptophan. Because the CDR3's place on the DNA is in doubt, the DNA is left out and the CDR3 is given as listed by TCRdb. The V call is TRBV21-1, the J call TRBJ2-1; the D call of TRBD1 is as the table states it, not checked on the DNA. TRBV21-1 is listed as a pseudogene. Both ends counted, the CDR3 spans 15 residues. CDR3 in amino acids: CASSNDGTPTMSSSS.

The chain joins TRBV6-1 to TRBJ1-2; D unresolved. Trimming took 6 bases from V and 7 from J, leaving 24 bases between them. The CDR3 has 16 amino acids. Germline V lookup: CDR1 MNHNS, CDR2 SASEGT. The CDR3 DNA reads as TGTGCCAGCAGCCGAACTCTACTGAGTGAGGGTGGTGGCTACACCTTC. It encodes CASSRTLLSEGGGYTF.